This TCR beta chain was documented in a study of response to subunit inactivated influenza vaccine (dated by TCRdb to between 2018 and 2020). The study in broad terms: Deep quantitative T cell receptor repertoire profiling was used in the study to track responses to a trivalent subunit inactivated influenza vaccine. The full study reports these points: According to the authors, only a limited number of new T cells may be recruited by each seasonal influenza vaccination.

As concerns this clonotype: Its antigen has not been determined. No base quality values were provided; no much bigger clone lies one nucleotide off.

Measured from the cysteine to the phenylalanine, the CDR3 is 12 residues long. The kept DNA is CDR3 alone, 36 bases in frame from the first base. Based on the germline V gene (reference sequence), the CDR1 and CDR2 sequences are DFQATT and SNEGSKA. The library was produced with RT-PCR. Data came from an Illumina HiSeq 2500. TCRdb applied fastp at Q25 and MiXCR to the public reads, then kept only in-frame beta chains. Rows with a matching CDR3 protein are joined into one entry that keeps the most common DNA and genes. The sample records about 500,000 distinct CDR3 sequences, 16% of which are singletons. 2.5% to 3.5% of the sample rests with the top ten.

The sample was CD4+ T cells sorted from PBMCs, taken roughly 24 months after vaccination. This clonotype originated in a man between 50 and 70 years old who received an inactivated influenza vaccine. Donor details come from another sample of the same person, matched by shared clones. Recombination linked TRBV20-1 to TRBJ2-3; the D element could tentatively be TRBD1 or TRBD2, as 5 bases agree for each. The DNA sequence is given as TGCAGGGCAAAGAGGGGTACGGATACGCAGTATTTT. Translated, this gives CRAKRGTDTQYF.